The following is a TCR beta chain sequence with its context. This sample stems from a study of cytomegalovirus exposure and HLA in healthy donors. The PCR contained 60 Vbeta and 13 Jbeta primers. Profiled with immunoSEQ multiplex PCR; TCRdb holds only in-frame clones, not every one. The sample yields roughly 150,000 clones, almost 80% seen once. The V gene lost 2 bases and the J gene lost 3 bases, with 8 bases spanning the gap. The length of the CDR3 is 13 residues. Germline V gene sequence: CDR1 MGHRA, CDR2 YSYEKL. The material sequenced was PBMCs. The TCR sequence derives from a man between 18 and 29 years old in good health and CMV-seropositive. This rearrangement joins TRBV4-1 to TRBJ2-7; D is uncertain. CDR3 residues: CASSQSHSYEQYF. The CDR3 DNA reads TGCGCCAGCAGCCAATCGCACAGCTACGAGCAGTACTTC.